This passage covers 10 T cell receptor beta chains from one sample sequenced in a study of human T cells and chemical hapten exposure (dated by TCRdb to the early 2020s). Library preparation employed RACE. For sequencing, a NextSeq 500 was employed. In TCRdb, the public reads were trimmed at Q25 with fastp and aligned with MiXCR, with productive beta chains retained. CDR3 protein duplicates are merged, each entry listing the most common genes and DNA. The sample yields some 300,000 distinct CDR3 sequences; around 5.5% were counted once. The leading ten clones occupy around 8.6% of the sample. The intended sense of this specimen's time point label: pre-sensitization, week 0. The treatment or condition label on this specimen signifies: therapeutic diphenylcyclopropenone sensitization with weekly scalp DPC. The material was whole blood, obtained in connection with sensitization to the hapten diphenylcyclopropenone (DPC). The receptors originated from a woman under 30 with alopecia areata. Some clones in this sample may be carry-over from other donors' samples.

This clonotype was seen at least ten times. This sequence joins TRBV20-1 and TRBJ1-1, with D perhaps TRBD1 (5 bases). This CDR3 has 14 amino acids. The V gene's germline CDR1 is DFQATT and CDR2 SNEGSKA (reference sequence). The V and J ends lost 0 bases and 4 bases respectively, with 12 bases between them. The chain's CDR3 is CSARDRRVGTEAFF. CDR3 DNA sequence: TGCAGTGCTAGAGATCGCAGGGTGGGCACTGAAGCTTTCTTT.

This clonotype was seen a few times. This chain's CDR3 is CASSRTPSPDTQYF. In DNA, the CDR3 is TGCGCCAGCAGCCGCACCCCAAGTCCAGATACGCAGTATTTT. The chain uses TRBV4-1 and TRBJ2-3; D gene unclear. Trimming removed 4 bases from V and 4 bases from J, with 12 bases in between. The CDR3 covers 14 residues. Germline CDR1 reads MGHRA; CDR2 reads YSYEKL.

The sample holds many counts of this clonotype. In DNA, the CDR3 is TGTGCCAGCAGCTCAGGGTCTAACTATGGCTACACCTTC. Translating it yields CASSSGSNYGYTF. The rearrangement links TRBV6-6 to TRBJ1-2; D may be TRBD1 (5 bases). The CDR3 covers 13 residues. The V gene lost 6 bases and the J gene lost 0 bases, with 8 bases spanning the gap. Germline V gene data show CDR1 as MNHNY and CDR2 as SVGAGI (reference sequence).

This clonotype was found many times. V is TRBV24-1 and J is TRBJ1-2; D is uncertain. Trimming cost V 6 bases and J 5 bases, with 9 bases left between them. The CDR3 has 12 amino acids. Per the germline V gene, CDR1 is KGHDR and CDR2 is SFDVKD. In nucleotides, the CDR3 is TGTGCCACCAGTTCTCACCCATATGGCTACACCTTC. Protein product: CATSSHPYGYTF.

This clonotype has more than one count but fewer than ten. The CDR3 bases are TGTGCCAGCAGCTTGGAGAAGGTTACGCAGTATTTT. Translating gives CASSLEKVTQYF. This sequence joins TRBV5-5 and TRBJ2-3; D ambiguous. The CDR3 covers 12 residues. V gave up 0 bases and J gave up 8 bases, with 7 bases separating them. Germline CDR1 SGHKS, CDR2 YYEKEE (reference sequence).

There are many counts of this clonotype. The V and J genes are TRBV15 and TRBJ2-7; TRBD1 matches at 9 bases. CDR1 is LNHNV and CDR2 is YYDKDF in the germline V gene (reference sequence). Trimming at V came to 3 bases and at J to 6 bases, leaving 6 bases not matched to a gene. The CDR3 spans 14 residues. The CDR3 sequence: CATSSRDRVGEQYF. CDR3 nucleotides: TGTGCCACCAGCAGCCGGGACAGGGTAGGCGAGCAGTACTTC. Variable domain in full (rest from reference TRBV15 and TRBJ2-7): DAMVIQNPRYQVTQFGKPVTLSCSQTLNHNVMYWYQQKSSQAPKLLFHYYDKDFNNEADTPDNFQSRRPNTSFCFLDIRSPGLGDTAMYLCATSSRDRVGEQYFGPGTRLTVT.

This clonotype was seen at least ten times. This chain joins TRBV12-3 or TRBV12-4 and TRBJ1-3, with D uncertain. The CDR3 spans 12 residues. V was clipped by 7 bases and J by 3 bases, with 7 bases between them. The CDR3 spells CASTLNGNTIYF. CDR3 in DNA: TGTGCCAGCACCCTGAATGGAAACACCATATATTTT.

This clonotype has ten or more counts. The V and J genes are TRBV5-1 and TRBJ1-5, with TRBD1 identical over 8 bases. This CDR3 is 15 amino acids long. The germline gives CDR1 SGHRS, CDR2 YFSETQ. V was clipped by 1 base and J by 4 bases; unmatched bases: 4. CDR3 sequence (DNA): TGCGCCAGCAGCTTGCAGGGGGCGAGGAATCAGCCCCAGCATTTT. As protein: CASSLQGARNQPQHF.

This clonotype was counted only a few times. This rearrangement joins TRBV5-1 to TRBJ2-2; 7 positions agree with TRBD2. Trimming removed 6 bases from V and 2 bases from J; junction bases left unmatched: 4. The germline V gene encodes CDR1 SGHRS and CDR2 YFSETQ. The CDR3 extends over 14 amino acids. This CDR3 reads CASMGGVNTGELFF. DNA for the CDR3: TGCGCCAGCATGGGAGGGGTCAACACCGGGGAGCTGTTTTTT. The whole variable domain, remainder taken from reference TRBV5-1 and TRBJ2-2, is KAGVTQTPRYLIKTRGQQVTLSCSPISGHRSVSWYQQTPGQGLQFLFEYFSETQRNKGNFPGRFSGRQFSNSRSEMNVSTLELGDSALYLCASMGGVNTGELFFGEGSRLTVL.

Note on this clonotype: At one boundary the junction diverges from the germline segment, which might be a read error. CDR3 loop: CASSFGINEKLFF. CDR3 sequence (DNA): TGTGCTAGCAGCTTTGGCATTAATGAAAAACTGTTTTTT. The chain employs TRBV7-7 and TRBJ1-4, with D unclear. Looked up from germline, CDR1 is SSHAT and CDR2 is FNYEAQ (reference sequence). CDR3 size: 13 residues. Combining the CDR3 with reference TRBV7-7 and TRBJ1-4 gives the whole variable domain GAGVSQSPRYKVTKRGQDVTLRCDPISSHATLYWYQQALGQGPEFLTYFNYEAQPDKSGLPSDRFSAERPEGSISTLTIQRTEQRDSAMYRCASSFGINEKLFFGSGTQLSVL.